The next 24 T cell receptor beta chains were all read from a single sample in a study of blood T cell repertoires in COVID-19. Sequencing was performed with immunoSEQ multiplex PCR; in TCRdb, only in-frame clones are kept and a portion is missing. Found here are 88,000 or so clones, 75% to 85% of them singletons; the top ten hold 20% to 25%. The sample taken for sequencing was peripheral blood. These receptors were taken from a human donor in a cohort sampled during active COVID-19.

The chain couples TRBV6-5 to TRBJ2-7; D is uncertain. Per germline, CDR1 MNHEY and CDR2 SVGAGI. CDR3 length equals 13 residues. Trimming removed 6 bases at V and 0 bases at J, with 9 bases between. The CDR3 nucleotides read TGTGCCAGCAGACCCACAAGCTCCTACGAGCAGTACTTC. Residues: CASRPTSSYEQYF.

The rearrangement links TRBV2 to TRBJ2-7; TRBD1 aligns across 10 bases. The V segment lost 6 bases and the J segment 3 bases; nucleotides outside the gene matches: 5. Germline V gives CDR1 SNHLY, CDR2 FYNNEI. The CDR3 contains 14 residues. Written as DNA, the CDR3 is TGTGCCAGCAGACCCGGGGACAGGGGCTACGAGCAGTACTTC. Its translation: CASRPGDRGYEQYF.

The chain links TRBV3-1 (or the pseudogene TRBV3-2) to TRBJ1-1; D uncertain. Germline V gene lookup returns CDR1 LGHDT and CDR2 YNNKEL (reference sequence). The V end lost 4 bases, the J end lost 1 base, and 7 bases lay between the germline ends. CDR3 length: 13 amino acids. CDR3 protein: CASSPRANTEAFF. As DNA, the CDR3 is TGTGCCAGCAGCCCGAGGGCGAACACTGAAGCTTTCTTT.

The chain is built from TRBV28 and TRBJ1-5, with D possibly matching TRBD1 (5 bases). The V gene lost 4 bases and the J gene lost 0 bases, with 7 bases spanning the gap. The CDR3 sequence is 14 residues long. CDR1 is MDHEN, CDR2 SYDVKM, per germline. The CDR3 DNA sequence: TGTGCCAGCAGTTCGACAGATAGCAATCAGCCCCAGCATTTT. Protein sequence: CASSSTDSNQPQHF.

This clone was counted between two and nine times. The chain links TRBV5-5 to TRBJ1-1; D call uncertain. CDR3 length equals 13 residues. CDR1 is SGHKS and CDR2 is YYEKEE in the germline V gene (reference sequence). V lost 1 base, J lost 2 bases, and 6 bases lay in between. The CDR3 DNA sequence: TGTGCCAGCAGCTTGTCAGAAAACACTGAAGCTTTCTTT. Its translation is CASSLSENTEAFF.

The chain couples TRBV6-2 or TRBV6-3 to TRBJ2-7; a weak D match, TRBD1 (6 bases). The CDR3 extends over 14 amino acids. Germline CDR1 reads MNHEY; CDR2 reads SVGEGT. Between the trimmed V and J ends, which lost 6 bases and 1 base, there was a span of 13 bases. The CDR3 protein is CASSSGARSYEQYF. The CDR3 bases are TGTGCCAGCAGCTCAGGGGCACGGTCCTACGAGCAGTACTTC.

The chain employs TRBV7-9 and TRBJ1-3, with D unresolved. The CDR3 has 14 residues. The germline V gene encodes CDR1 SEHNR and CDR2 FQNEAQ (reference sequence). V was trimmed by 6 bases and J by 1 base, leaving 10 bases between them. The CDR3 nucleotides are TGTGCCAGCAGGCCACCGGGTTCTGGAAACACCATATATTTT. Protein: CASRPPGSGNTIYF.

The rearrangement joins TRBV2 to TRBJ2-7; 7 bases line up with TRBD1. Trimming took 5 bases from V and 5 from J; bases not matched to a gene: 6. Germline-derived CDR1 and CDR2 are SNHLY and FYNNEI. This CDR3 has 13 residues. CDR3 region: CASSLTGWDEQYF. The CDR3 DNA reads as TGTGCCAGCAGTTTGACAGGGTGGGACGAGCAGTACTTC.

The gene calls are TRBV20-1 and TRBJ2-3; D remains ambiguous. The CDR3 is made up of 11 amino acids. Germline V lookup: CDR1 DFQATT, CDR2 SNEGSKA (reference sequence). V was shortened by 6 bases and J by 5 bases, with 9 bases between the two germline ends. This CDR3 reads CSAFTQDTQYF. Written as DNA, the CDR3 is TGCAGTGCCTTTACACAAGATACGCAGTATTTT.

The chain employs TRBV5-4 and TRBJ2-7, with D possibly matching TRBD2 (5 bases). V shed 0 bases and J shed 1 base, with 14 bases lying between them. This CDR3 comprises 16 residues. Germline V lookup: CDR1 SGHNT, CDR2 YYREEE (reference sequence). In DNA form, the CDR3 reads TGTGCCAGCAGCTTGGCCGAGGGTCGGGGATCCTACGAGCAGTACTTC. Its translation is CASSLAEGRGSYEQYF.

The chain joins TRBV4-2 to TRBJ2-3; 7 positions match TRBD2. There are 15 residues in the CDR3. V shed 0 bases and J 1 base; nucleotides not matched to a gene: 1. Germline V gene lookup returns CDR1 LGHNA and CDR2 YNFKEQ. DNA for the CDR3: TGTGCCAGCAGCCAAGAAACTAGCGGCACAGATACGCAGTATTTT. This codes for CASSQETSGTDTQYF.

This clone was observed once. V usage is TRBV6-2 or TRBV6-3 and J usage is TRBJ1-1; 7 bases map to TRBD1. CDR1 is MNHEY and CDR2 is SVGEGT in the germline V gene. Trimming took 5 bases from V and 4 from J; bases not matched to a gene: 7. The CDR3 spans 14 residues. DNA of the CDR3: TGTGCCAGCAGTATAATACAGGGGAGCACTGAAGCTTTCTTT. It is translated as CASSIIQGSTEAFF.

This chain connects TRBV7-2 to TRBJ2-1, with 8 bases fitting TRBD2. With 6 bases clipped from V and 9 bases from J, the junction kept 16 bases outside the gene matches. Germline assignment: CDR1 SGHTA and CDR2 FQGNSA. This CDR3 is built from 16 residues. The CDR3 coding sequence is TGTGCCAGCAGTTCTATGGCCGGGAGGGCCTTAGGTGAGCAGTTCTTC. As protein: CASSSMAGRALGEQFF.

The chain employs TRBV5-1 and TRBJ2-5; the match to TRBD1 covers 7 bases. The J call may not be correct, given that the DNA end is closer to TRBJ2-7. Germline assignment: CDR1 SGHRS and CDR2 YFSETQ. The CDR3 has 14 amino acids. The CDR3 sequence is CASSKPGQTYEQYF. The CDR3 DNA follows: TGCGCCAGCAGCAAACCGGGACAGACCTACGAGCAGTACTTC.

The chain carries TRBV6-5 and TRBJ1-1; D is possibly TRBD1 (6 bases). In germline, CDR1 is MNHEY, CDR2 SVGAGI. This CDR3 region has 11 residues. V dropped 8 bases and J dropped 5 bases, with 9 bases sitting between them. The CDR3 DNA reads as TGTGCCAGCCGAACAGGGACTGAAGCTTTCTTT. Translating gives CASRTGTEAFF.

CDR3 in DNA: TGTGCCAGCAGCTTAGGTACAGGGGTTGAGACCCAGTACTTC. Protein product: CASSLGTGVETQYF. The chain joins TRBV7-6 to TRBJ2-5, with 7 bases fitting TRBD1. V trimming: 1 base; J trimming: 5 bases; junction bases outside the gene matches: 4. The CDR3 totals 14 residues. Germline V gives CDR1 SGHVS, CDR2 FNYEAQ.

The rearrangement links TRBV27 to TRBJ2-3; 7 bases are a match to TRBD2. CDR1 and CDR2 (germline): MNHEY, SMNVEV (reference sequence). The J segment lost 1 base and the V segment lost 1 base, leaving 8 bases of the junction unmatched. The CDR3 spans 17 residues. The CDR3 sequence is CASSLYRPSGGTDTQYF. The CDR3, as DNA: TGTGCCAGCAGTTTATATCGCCCTAGCGGAGGCACAGATACGCAGTATTTT.

The chain combines TRBV5-1 with TRBJ2-3; a weak D match, TRBD1 (6 bases). The V end lost 4 bases, the J end lost 6 bases, and 12 bases lay between the germline ends. The CDR3 consists of 13 residues. Germline V CDR1 and CDR2: SGHRS, YFSETQ. The CDR3 DNA reads TGCGCCAGCAGCGAACAGGGTTCCGATACGCAGTATTTT. Residues: CASSEQGSDTQYF.

This clone was detected only a few times. The genes are TRBV2 and TRBJ1-1, with 7 bases identical to TRBD1. The length of the CDR3 is 14 residues. From germline, CDR1 is SNHLY and CDR2 FYNNEI. With 7 bases clipped from V and 1 base from J, the junction kept 6 bases outside the gene matches. CDR3 loop: CASTYGTANTEAFF. The CDR3 DNA follows: TGTGCCAGCACGTATGGGACAGCGAACACTGAAGCTTTCTTT.

Ten or more counts support this clone. The chain employs TRBV25-1 and TRBJ2-7; TRBD1 might be the D (6 bases). CDR1 MGHDK and CDR2 SYGVNS come from the germline V gene. The CDR3 is 15 amino acids. V was cut by 5 bases and J by 2 bases, with 16 bases left in between. This chain's CDR3 is CASSTPGQGTYEQYF. The CDR3 DNA follows: TGTGCCAGCAGTACTCCCGGGCAGGGGACCTACGAGCAGTACTTC.

This clone was picked up many times. The chain recombines TRBV5-8 with TRBJ2-2, with 9 bases identical to TRBD2. This CDR3 comprises 18 residues. Germline CDR1 is SGHTS and CDR2 is YDEGEE. Losses at the gene ends were 4 bases for V and 3 bases for J; bases not matched to a gene: 13. The CDR3 nucleotides read TGTGCCAGCAGCCCGGGTTTAGCGGGAGATACTTACACCGGGGAGCTGTTTTTT. Its translation: CASSPGLAGDTYTGELFF.

This clone was seen many times. This rearrangement joins TRBV19 to TRBJ2-7; 10 nucleotides agree with TRBD1. The CDR3 has 14 residues. V gave up 7 bases and J gave up 3 bases; unmatched junction bases: 6. The germline CDR1 and CDR2 sequences are LNHDA and SQIVND (reference sequence). The CDR3 DNA is TGTGCCAGTACCCCCGGGACAGGGGTCTACGAGCAGTACTTC. It encodes CASTPGTGVYEQYF.

This chain uses TRBV5-4 with TRBJ2-3, with a weak D call TRBD2 (8 bases). Germline CDR1 and CDR2: SGHNT and YYREEE (reference sequence). Trimming shortened V by 0 bases and J by 5 bases, and 13 bases separated the two germline ends. The CDR3 is 15 amino acids. CDR3 loop: CASSLGDSGRDTQYF. As DNA, the CDR3 is TGTGCCAGCAGCTTGGGGGACAGCGGGAGAGATACGCAGTATTTT. Full variable domain (outside the CDR3, taken from reference TRBV5-4 and TRBJ2-3): ETGVTQSPTHLIKTRGQQVTLRCSSQSGHNTVSWYQQALGQGPQFIFQYYREEENGRGNFPPRFSGLQFPNYSSELNVNALELDDSALYLCASSLGDSGRDTQYFGPGTRLTVL.

The chain carries TRBV5-4 and TRBJ1-5; tentatively, D is TRBD1 (5 bases). V shed 2 bases and J shed 7 bases, with 13 bases lying between them. CDR3 length: 14 amino acids. Germline V lookup: CDR1 SGHNT, CDR2 YYREEE (reference sequence). The CDR3 sequence is CASSLNGGRQPQHF. CDR3 in DNA: TGTGCCAGCAGCTTAAACGGGGGAAGACAGCCCCAGCATTTT.